These 8 T cell receptor beta chains came from one sample sequenced in a study of blood T cell repertoires in COVID-19. TCRdb's table, derived via immunoSEQ multiplex PCR, lists solely in-frame clones and lacks some. The data contain approximately 290,000 clones, around nine tenths of them singletons. Sequenced: peripheral blood. Receptors originate from a woman between 55 and 75 years old with acute or convalescent COVID-19.

This clone appeared a single time. This chain uses TRBV14 with TRBJ2-5, with 7 bases aligning to TRBD1. Unmatched junction bases numbered 8, after V lost 2 bases and J lost 5 bases. The germline V gene has CDR1 SGHDN and CDR2 FVKESK. The CDR3 length is 15 residues. This CDR3 reads CASSQRANRGETQYF. For the CDR3, the DNA is TGTGCCAGCAGCCAACGGGCTAACAGGGGTGAGACCCAGTACTTC.

The genes are TRBV5-1 and TRBJ2-5; 9 nucleotides agree with TRBD1. Germline-derived CDR1 and CDR2 are SGHRS and YFSETQ. With V trimmed by 3 bases and J by 5 bases, 5 bases remained unmatched. The CDR3 totals 14 residues. The CDR3 protein is CASSWNGQGETQYF. The CDR3 DNA reads TGCGCCAGCAGCTGGAACGGACAGGGGGAGACCCAGTACTTC.

The chain employs TRBV5-1 and TRBJ1-2, with a weak D call TRBD1 (5 bases). The CDR3 has 14 residues. Per germline, CDR1 SGHRS and CDR2 YFSETQ. Trimming stripped 5 bases from V and 7 bases from J, with 18 bases between. The CDR3 nucleotides are TGCGCCAGCAGTTCGGACACAGCAGAGGTTGGCTACACCTTC. Translated: CASSSDTAEVGYTF.

The gene calls are TRBV28 and TRBJ2-1; TRBD1 agrees at 9 bases. The CDR3 sequence is 16 residues long. Germline assignment: CDR1 MDHEN and CDR2 SYDVKM. The J segment lost 8 bases and the V segment lost 4 bases, leaving 12 bases of the junction unmatched. DNA for the CDR3: TGTGCCAGCAGTTCAGGGACAGGGACAAGATGGGATGAGCAGTTCTTC. Amino acid sequence: CASSSGTGTRWDEQFF. Complete variable domain (other parts from reference TRBV28 and TRBJ2-1): DVKVTQSSRYLVKRTGEKVFLECVQDMDHENMFWYRQDPGLGLRLIYFSYDVKMKEKGDIPEGYSVSREKKERFSLILESASTNQTSMYLCASSSGTGTRWDEQFFGPGTRLTVL.

V is TRBV12-3 or TRBV12-4 and J is TRBJ2-7, with a tentative D call TRBD2 (5 bases). The CDR3 sequence is 13 residues long. With 3 bases removed from V and 7 bases from J, the gap between germline ends came to 13 bases. The CDR3 spells CASSLAWSGEQYF. DNA of the CDR3: TGTGCCAGCAGTTTGGCGTGGAGCGGAGAGCAGTACTTC.

V and J are TRBV7-2 and TRBJ1-2, with 7 bases lining up with TRBD1. With 3 bases clipped from V and 8 bases from J, the junction kept 15 bases outside the gene matches. This CDR3 has 16 amino acids. CDR1 and CDR2 (germline): SGHTA, FQGNSA. The CDR3: CASSFQGGFSHSGYTF. CDR3 nucleotides: TGTGCCAGCAGCTTCCAGGGGGGCTTTAGTCATAGCGGCTACACCTTC. The full variable domain, in which reference TRBV7-2 and TRBJ1-2 provide the parts outside the CDR3, is GAGVSQSPSNKVTEKGKDVELRCDPISGHTALYWYRQSLGQGLEFLIYFQGNSAPDKSGLPSDRFSAERTGGSVSTLTIQRTQQEDSAVYLCASSFQGGFSHSGYTFGSGTRLTVV.

V gene TRBV11-3 combines with J gene TRBJ2-1; the match to TRBD1 covers 7 bases. V lost 2 bases and J lost 1; bases outside the gene matches: 5. The CDR3 is 16 amino acids. Germline loops: CDR1 SGHNT, CDR2 YENEEA. CDR3 bases: TGTGCCAGCAGCTTAACAGGGGTGGGGTCCTACAATGAGCAGTTCTTC. Its translation: CASSLTGVGSYNEQFF.

J is TRBJ2-3 and V is TRBV5-4; 10 bases are a match to TRBD2. CDR3 length: 15 amino acids. V shed 2 bases, J shed 2 bases, and the junction held 2 bases outside the gene matches. In germline, CDR1 is SGHNT, CDR2 YYREEE (reference sequence). The CDR3 here is CASSLAGGFTDTQYF. The CDR3 DNA reads as TGTGCCAGCAGCTTAGCGGGGGGGTTCACAGATACGCAGTATTTT.